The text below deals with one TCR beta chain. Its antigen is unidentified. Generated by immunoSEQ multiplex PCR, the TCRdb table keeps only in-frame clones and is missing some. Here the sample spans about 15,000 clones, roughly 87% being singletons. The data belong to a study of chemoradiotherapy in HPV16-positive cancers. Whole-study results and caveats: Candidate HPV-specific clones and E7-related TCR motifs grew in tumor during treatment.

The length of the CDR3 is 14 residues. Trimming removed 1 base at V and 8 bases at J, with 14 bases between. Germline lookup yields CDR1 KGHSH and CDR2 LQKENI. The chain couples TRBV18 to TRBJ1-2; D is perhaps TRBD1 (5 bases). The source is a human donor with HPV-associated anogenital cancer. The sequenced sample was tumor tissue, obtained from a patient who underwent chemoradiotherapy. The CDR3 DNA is TGTGCCAGCTCACCACGGATAGGGGATGTGGGCTACACCTTC. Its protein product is CASSPRIGDVGYTF.